The entry below gives a single TCR beta chain sequence along with its context. Antigen specificity is unknown. This sample stems from a study of cytomegalovirus exposure and HLA in healthy donors. Study conclusions and caveats: An analysis done earlier found most TCR beta V segments productive about 90% or about 30% of the time. As a later analysis revealed, most CMV-associated TCR beta chains appeared HLA-restricted.

Germline V CDR1 and CDR2: WSHSY, SAAADI. The CDR3 runs 14 residues. After removal of 3 bases from V and 1 base from J, the junction contained 2 bases not matched to a gene. This PCR relied on a set of 60 Vbeta primers and 13 Jbeta primers. Assay: immunoSEQ multiplex PCR; the TCRdb copy retains only in-frame clones and omits some. The sample consists of 150,000 to 200,000 clones, around 74% of them appearing once. The rearrangement joins TRBV10-2 to TRBJ2-5; 7 bases align to TRBD2. Sequences were obtained from PBMCs. This sequence was found in a female donor in good health and CMV-seronegative. CDR3 in amino acids: CASSDLAAQETQYF. CDR3 nucleotide sequence: TGCGCCAGCAGTGACCTAGCGGCCCAAGAGACCCAGTACTTC.